The 30 T cell receptor beta chains presented below share a single source sample, sequenced in a study of T cells in Graves' hyperthyroidism and ophthalmopathy. The CDR3 regions of TCR beta were amplified from RNA transcripts. Primed by the HTBI set, a first-round RT-PCR was run on the TCR CDR3. Via MiXCR, TCRdb re-called the multiplex PCR reads, giving one row per CDR3 protein. In the table there are more than 300,000 distinct CDR3 sequences, roughly 15% of which are singletons. Sequenced input: blood. The source of these receptors is a woman between 25 and 40 years old with Graves' ophthalmopathy.

This clonotype was seen many times. The V gene is TRBV29-1, the J gene TRBJ1-1; 10 nucleotides align to TRBD1. Germline CDR1 SQVTM, CDR2 ANQGSEA. The CDR3 sequence is 14 residues long. After removal of 4 bases from V and 3 bases from J, the junction contained 5 bases not matched to a gene. CDR3 protein: CSVAAGQGDTEAFF. The DNA of the CDR3 is TGCAGCGTTGCAGCTGGACAGGGGGACACTGAAGCTTTCTTT.

This chain links TRBV6-2 or TRBV6-3 with TRBJ2-1; D is unclear. The CDR3 is 11 residues long. V was cut by 10 bases and J by 8 bases, with 12 bases left in between. CDR1 and CDR2 from the germline V gene are MNHEY and SVGEGT. CDR3 bases: TGTGCCATTAGCCGAAGCGATGAGCAGTTCTTC. Translation: CAISRSDEQFF.

There are many counts of this clonotype. The rearrangement links TRBV20-1 to TRBJ1-2; 7 bases align to TRBD1. Germline-derived CDR1 and CDR2 are DFQATT and SNEGSKA (reference sequence). The CDR3 loop spans 13 amino acids. After removal of 2 bases from V and 4 bases from J, the junction contained 4 bases not matched to a gene. CDR3 protein: CSARYGTVYGYTF. The CDR3 bases are TGCAGTGCTAGATACGGGACAGTCTATGGCTACACCTTC.

The chain combines TRBV6-1 with TRBJ1-5; 8 nucleotides line up with TRBD1. The J segment lost 0 bases and the V segment lost 6 bases, leaving 4 bases of the junction unmatched. The germline CDR1 and CDR2 sequences are MNHNS and SASEGT. The length of the CDR3 is 15 residues. CDR3 DNA sequence: TGTGCCAGCAGCGGGACAGGCTTTAGCAATCAGCCCCAGCATTTT. This sequence encodes CASSGTGFSNQPQHF.

The V and J genes are TRBV6-1 and TRBJ1-4; TRBD1 aligns across 7 bases. CDR1 MNHNS and CDR2 SASEGT come from the germline V gene. The CDR3 totals 17 residues. V shed 0 bases and J 3 bases; nucleotides not matched to a gene: 7. CDR3 region: CASSEAYRGGSNEKLFF. The CDR3 DNA sequence: TGTGCCAGCAGTGAAGCCTACAGGGGAGGATCTAATGAAAAACTGTTTTTT.

For this clonotype: A much larger clone is a single base away; this may be a read error. The chain couples TRBV27 to TRBJ2-4, with D unclear. The CDR3 length is 14 residues. Per the germline V gene, CDR1 is MNHEY and CDR2 is SMNVEV (reference sequence). The CDR3 nucleotides are TGTGCCCGCAGTTTTTCCGGGGCCAAAAACATTCAGTACTTC. Encoded protein: CARSFSGAKNIQYF.

This clonotype appeared many times. This chain uses TRBV12-3 or TRBV12-4 with TRBJ2-4; D is ambiguous. This CDR3 has 14 amino acids. The V gene lost 6 bases and the J gene lost 3 bases, with 12 bases spanning the gap. CDR3 region: CASSPQSRKNIQYF. As DNA, the CDR3 is TGTGCCAGCAGCCCACAGAGTCGCAAAAACATTCAGTACTTC.

About this clonotype itself: At one of its ends the junction is not consistent with the germline gene, which may arise from a read error. V gene TRBV2 combines with J gene TRBJ2-5; TRBD1 is a possible D gene (6 bases). The germline V gene encodes CDR1 SNHLY and CDR2 FYNNEI. CDR3 length equals 13 residues. CDR3 in amino acids: CASHKGVGEAQYF. The DNA for the CDR3 is TGTGCCAGCCACAAGGGGGTAGGAGAGGCCCAGTACTTC.

This clonotype was detected many times. This chain connects TRBV28 to TRBJ1-1; D is unresolved. V lost 3 bases and J lost 6, with 8 bases in between. There are 12 residues in the CDR3. Germline lookup yields CDR1 MDHEN and CDR2 SYDVKM. The chain's CDR3 is CASSFIWPEAFF. The CDR3 bases are TGTGCCAGCAGTTTTATCTGGCCTGAAGCTTTCTTT. The whole variable domain, remainder taken from reference TRBV28 and TRBJ1-1, is DVKVTQSSRYLVKRTGEKVFLECVQDMDHENMFWYRQDPGLGLRLIYFSYDVKMKEKGDIPEGYSVSREKKERFSLILESASTNQTSMYLCASSFIWPEAFFGQGTRLTVV.

This clonotype was seen many times. V is TRBV20-1 and J is TRBJ2-7; possibly TRBD1 or TRBD2 for D (5 bases each). V lost 1 base to trimming and J lost 2 bases, with 12 bases between them. CDR1 is DFQATT, CDR2 SNEGSKA, per germline (reference sequence). The CDR3 has 14 residues. The CDR3 coding sequence is TGCAGTGCTAGAGGCTGGGACCGAACCTACGAGCAGTACTTC. It is translated as CSARGWDRTYEQYF.

Many counts were recorded for this clonotype. The CDR3 DNA reads TGTGCCAGCAGTCGAGGTGGGTATCAGACGAACACTGAAGCTTTCTTT. It specifies CASSRGGYQTNTEAFF. V is TRBV11-2 and J is TRBJ1-1; D remains ambiguous. This CDR3 region has 16 residues. Germline CDR1 is SGHAT and CDR2 is FQNNGV. V was cut by 6 bases and J by 1 base, with 18 bases left in between.

The table lists this clonotype with many counts. This chain joins TRBV11-2 and TRBJ2-1; weak D call: TRBD2 (7 bases). The CDR3 has 16 amino acids. Trimming took 8 bases from V and 7 from J, leaving 24 bases between them. Germline V CDR1 and CDR2: SGHAT, FQNNGV. The CDR3 protein is CASARFGGPPTNEQFF. Here the CDR3 DNA reads TGTGCCAGCGCCCGGTTCGGGGGGCCCCCAACTAATGAGCAGTTCTTC. The whole variable domain, remainder taken from reference TRBV11-2 and TRBJ2-1, is EAGVAQSPRYKIIEKRQSVAFWCNPISGHATLYWYQQILGQGPKLLIQFQNNGVVDDSQLPKDRFSAERLKGVDSTLKIQPAKLEDSAVYLCASARFGGPPTNEQFFGPGTRLTVL.

Remarks on this clonotype: Since a much larger clone is just one base distant, this may be a read error. V and J are TRBV20-1 and TRBJ2-1; 9 bases are a match to TRBD2. Germline lookup yields CDR1 DFQATT and CDR2 SNEGSKA (reference sequence). This CDR3 contains 15 residues. The CDR3 loop is CSATWTSDPYNERFF. CDR3 nucleotide sequence: TGCAGTGCTACCTGGACTAGCGACCCCTACAATGAGCGGTTCTTC.

This chain uses TRBV6-9 with TRBJ1-3; 8 nucleotides align to TRBD1. V shed 0 bases and J 3 bases; nucleotides not matched to a gene: 4. This CDR3 contains 16 residues. Germline assignment: CDR1 MNHGY and CDR2 SVAAGI. The DNA of the CDR3 is TGTGCCAGCAGTTATTCCCAGGGGGCGGATGGAAACACCATATATTTT. This gives the protein CASSYSQGADGNTIYF.

This clonotype was picked up a small number of times. A read error may explain this, as a much larger clone is one base away. The chain carries TRBV3-1 and TRBJ2-5; possibly TRBD2 for D (6 bases). From germline, CDR1 is LGHDT and CDR2 YNNKEL (reference sequence). The CDR3 extends over 11 amino acids. The CDR3: CASTNRETQCF. The CDR3 nucleotides are TGTGCCAGCACCAACCGGGAGACCCAGTGCTTC.

This clonotype occurred many times. The chain carries TRBV2 and TRBJ1-4; D is perhaps TRBD1 (5 bases). This CDR3 is 16 amino acids long. Trimming pared 6 bases from V and 5 bases from J, leaving 19 bases between. Per the germline V gene, CDR1 is SNHLY and CDR2 is FYNNEI. The CDR3 protein is CASRGGTGIRNEKLFF. As DNA, the CDR3 is TGTGCCAGCAGAGGAGGGACGGGGATACGAAATGAAAAACTGTTTTTT.

Many counts were recorded for this clonotype. The chain links TRBV20-1 to TRBJ1-1, with D maybe TRBD1 (6 bases). The CDR3 totals 11 residues. Trimming removed 5 bases from V and 11 bases from J, with 15 bases in between. Germline CDR1 DFQATT, CDR2 SNEGSKA (reference sequence). The CDR3 nucleotides read TGCAGTGCTTGGGCCCTAAGGGGGGCTTTCTTT. Translation gives CSAWALRGAFF.

This clonotype was observed at least ten times. V gene TRBV28 combines with J gene TRBJ2-7; D ambiguous. This CDR3 comprises 14 residues. The V gene lost 8 bases and the J gene lost 2 bases, with 16 bases spanning the gap. CDR1 and CDR2 (germline): MDHEN, SYDVKM. In DNA, the CDR3 is TGTGCCAGCTCAGATGGGCCATTGGCCTACGAGCAGTACTTC. Translating gives CASSDGPLAYEQYF.

Many counts were recorded for this clonotype. The V call is TRBV7-6, the J call TRBJ2-7; D possibly corresponds to TRBD1 (6 bases). The CDR3 is 13 amino acids. V shed 1 base and J shed 3 bases, with 7 bases lying between them. CDR1 and CDR2 (germline): SGHVS, FNYEAQ. CDR3 amino acids: CASSLVTGYEQYF. The CDR3 DNA is TGTGCCAGCAGCTTAGTGACAGGCTACGAGCAGTACTTC.

V usage is TRBV7-2 and J usage is TRBJ1-2; no firm D call. The V end was cut by 2 bases, the J end by 8 bases, with 9 bases between. This CDR3 has 12 amino acids. CDR1 is SGHTA, CDR2 FQGNSA, per germline. The CDR3 nucleotides read TGTGCCAGCAGCTTATTGGGAGCCGGCTACACCTTC. As protein: CASSLLGAGYTF.

This clonotype was seen repeatedly, ten times or more. The V and J genes are TRBV7-8 and TRBJ2-1; weak D call: TRBD2 (7 bases). Deletions cut 3 bases from V and 3 bases from J, with 15 bases between. This CDR3 comprises 16 residues. Per germline, CDR1 SGHVS and CDR2 FQNEAQ. The CDR3 bases are TGTGCCAGCAGCTTGGGGGCGGCTAGCGGCTACAATGAGCAGTTCTTC. This sequence encodes CASSLGAASGYNEQFF.

This clonotype has at least ten counts. The chain carries TRBV20-1 and TRBJ2-7; weak D call: TRBD1 (5 bases). This CDR3 region has 17 residues. In germline, CDR1 is DFQATT, CDR2 SNEGSKA (reference sequence). Trimming took off 0 bases at V and 5 bases at J, with 23 bases between the two ends. CDR3 in DNA: TGCAGTGCTAGAGATACCCAAACAGGAAGGGGATTCAACGAGCAGTACTTC. This encodes CSARDTQTGRGFNEQYF.

This clonotype was seen many times. The rearrangement links TRBV7-2 to TRBJ1-1; 7 nucleotides line up with TRBD1. CDR3 length: 12 residues. Germline CDR1 and CDR2: SGHTA and FQGNSA. The V and J ends lost 5 bases and 6 bases, in that order; junction bases with no gene match: 3. CDR3 region: CASSPRGAEAFF. Here the CDR3 DNA reads TGTGCCAGCAGCCCCAGGGGGGCTGAAGCTTTCTTT.

This clonotype has just one count. The chain recombines TRBV11-2 with TRBJ2-7, with D unclear. Trimming removed 1 base from V and 5 bases from J, with 12 bases in between. Germline V gene lookup returns CDR1 SGHAT and CDR2 FQNNGV. The CDR3 totals 14 residues. CDR3 in amino acids: CASSLAGSHNEQYF. In DNA form, the CDR3 reads TGTGCCAGCAGCTTAGCGGGCAGTCACAACGAGCAGTACTTC.

The chain is built from TRBV9 and TRBJ2-3; TRBD2 agrees at 8 bases. CDR1 and CDR2 from the germline V gene are SGDLS and YYNGEE. V lost 6 bases and J lost 1; bases outside the gene matches: 7. The CDR3 loop spans 15 amino acids. DNA for the CDR3: TGTGCCAGCACCCACGGGGGGGCGGGCACAGATACGCAGTATTTT. Translating it yields CASTHGGAGTDTQYF.

Ten or more counts support this clonotype. The chain links TRBV6-1 to TRBJ2-1, with 11 positions matching TRBD2. The CDR3 totals 13 residues. The V and J ends lost 8 bases and 8 bases, in that order; junction bases with no gene match: 5. CDR1 MNHNS and CDR2 SASEGT come from the germline V gene. CDR3 in amino acids: CASQTSGGDEQFF. The CDR3 DNA sequence: TGTGCCAGCCAAACTAGCGGGGGCGATGAGCAGTTCTTC.

In its sample, this clonotype was seen many times. The chain has TRBV20-1 and TRBJ2-7, with 10 bases that match TRBD2. CDR1 is DFQATT and CDR2 is SNEGSKA in the germline V gene (reference sequence). The CDR3 extends over 14 amino acids. The J segment lost 2 bases and the V segment lost 0 bases, leaving 1 base of the junction unmatched. CDR3 sequence (DNA): TGCAGTGCTAGAGAGAGCGGGGGGGCCTACGAGCAGTACTTC. It yields the protein CSARESGGAYEQYF.

The chain couples TRBV2 to TRBJ1-5; D is ambiguous. Trimming took off 8 bases at V and 6 bases at J, with 11 bases between the two ends. Germline CDR1 SNHLY, CDR2 FYNNEI. The length of the CDR3 is 12 residues. CDR3 region: CASGRLGQPQHF. The DNA of the CDR3 is TGTGCCAGCGGGAGGTTAGGTCAGCCCCAGCATTTT.

This clonotype was picked up many times. This chain uses TRBV6-1 with TRBJ2-7, with 11 bases that match TRBD1. J gave up 1 base and V 4 bases, and 3 bases lay outside the gene matches. Germline loops: CDR1 MNHNS, CDR2 SASEGT. This CDR3 contains 15 residues. CDR3 sequence: CASSGRDRGSYEQYF. In DNA form, the CDR3 reads TGTGCCAGCAGTGGACGGGACAGGGGGTCCTACGAGCAGTACTTC.

This clonotype was found many times. This chain joins TRBV28 and TRBJ2-7; D perhaps matches TRBD2 (6 bases). Germline CDR1 reads MDHEN; CDR2 reads SYDVKM. The ends were cut back, 7 bases at V and 4 bases at J, with 26 bases in the middle. There are 17 residues in the CDR3. The CDR3 protein is CASTLRAGGERGYEQYF. The CDR3 nucleotides read TGTGCCAGCACCCTCAGGGCTGGCGGGGAAAGGGGATACGAGCAGTACTTC.